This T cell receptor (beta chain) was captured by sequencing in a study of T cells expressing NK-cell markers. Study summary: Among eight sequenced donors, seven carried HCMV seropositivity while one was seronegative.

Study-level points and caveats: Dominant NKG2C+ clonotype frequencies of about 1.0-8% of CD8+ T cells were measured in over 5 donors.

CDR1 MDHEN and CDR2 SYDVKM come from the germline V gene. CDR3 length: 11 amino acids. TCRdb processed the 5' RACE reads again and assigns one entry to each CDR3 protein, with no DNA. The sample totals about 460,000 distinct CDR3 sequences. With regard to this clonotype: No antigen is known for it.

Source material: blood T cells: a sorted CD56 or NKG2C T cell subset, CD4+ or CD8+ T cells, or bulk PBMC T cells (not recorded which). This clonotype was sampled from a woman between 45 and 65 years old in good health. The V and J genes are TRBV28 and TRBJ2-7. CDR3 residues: CASSSGYEQYF.